The 10 T cell receptor beta chains below come from one sample, sequenced in a study of type 1 and type 2 diabetes patients. PCR was run on genomic DNA. Amplification of the beta chain CDR3 used 30 forward and 13 reverse multiplex primers. TCRdb reprocessed the multiplex PCR reads with MiXCR, giving one entry per CDR3 protein. The sample contains approximately 260,000 distinct CDR3 sequences, roughly 44% of which appear only once. The source material was peripheral blood mononuclear cells (PBMCs). Receptors originate from a man aged 18 to 30 with type 2 diabetes.

The chain links TRBV20-1 to TRBJ1-2, with 9 positions matching TRBD1. The CDR3 is 13 amino acids. V shed 6 bases and J 6 bases; nucleotides not matched to a gene: 8. From germline, CDR1 is DFQATT and CDR2 SNEGSKA (reference sequence). Here the CDR3 reads CSADDRGRNGYTF. The CDR3 bases are TGCAGTGCAGACGACAGGGGGAGGAATGGCTACACCTTC.

Notes on this clonotype: At one end the junction does not follow the germline gene, possibly because of a read error. The chain employs TRBV7-6 and TRBJ2-3; a possible D gene is TRBD2 (5 bases). CDR3 size: 15 residues. Germline-derived CDR1 and CDR2 are SGHVS and FNYEAQ. The CDR3 region has the DNA TGTGCCAACAGCTTAACCGGGATCCTGACAGATACGCAGTATTTT. The encoded protein is CANSLTGILTDTQYF.

V and J are TRBV12-3 or TRBV12-4 and TRBJ1-1; D is undetermined. The V and J ends lost 2 bases and 2 bases respectively, with 9 bases between them. CDR3 length: 14 amino acids. The chain's CDR3 is CASSLSAGNTEAFF. The DNA for the CDR3 is TGTGCCAGCAGTTTATCAGCAGGAAACACTGAAGCTTTCTTT.

This clonotype was seen many times. This chain uses TRBV10-1 with TRBJ1-1, with D unclear. The CDR3 is 13 residues long. Germline CDR1 WNHNN, CDR2 SYGVQD (reference sequence). The V end was cut by 6 bases, the J end by 2 bases, with 10 bases between. CDR3 region: CASSPLGNTEAFF. The CDR3 DNA follows: TGCGCCAGCAGCCCATTAGGAAACACTGAAGCTTTCTTT.

The chain carries TRBV7-4 and TRBJ1-2; TRBD1 agrees at 8 bases. Germline-derived CDR1 and CDR2 are SGHVT and SQSDAQ. J was trimmed by 3 bases and V by 6 bases; bases with no gene match: 9. This CDR3 contains 15 residues. CDR3 DNA sequence: TGTGCCAGCAGTCGCGACAGGGGCAGGGACTATGGCTACACCTTC. Translated, it gives CASSRDRGRDYGYTF. Variable domain in full (rest from reference TRBV7-4 and TRBJ1-2): GAGVSQSPRYKVAKRGRDVALRCDSISGHVTLYWYRQTLGQGSEVLTYSQSDAQRDKSGRPSGRFSAERPERSVSTLKIQRTEQGDSAVYLCASSRDRGRDYGYTFGSGTRLTVV.

This clonotype has a handful of counts. The chain links TRBV28 to TRBJ2-2; D might be TRBD2 (5 bases). From germline, CDR1 is MDHEN and CDR2 SYDVKM. V shed 6 bases and J shed 4 bases, with 21 bases lying between them. The CDR3 consists of 17 residues. The CDR3 region is CASSNLFGLAGTGELFF. The DNA of the CDR3 is TGTGCCAGCAGCAACCTATTCGGACTGGCGGGCACCGGGGAGCTGTTTTTT.

This clonotype was observed at least ten times. This chain links TRBV19 with TRBJ1-1; D gene unclear. Germline V gives CDR1 LNHDA, CDR2 SQIVND (reference sequence). Trimming removed 4 bases at V and 1 base at J, with 7 bases between. The CDR3 is 13 amino acids. CDR3 sequence (DNA): TGTGCCAGTAGTAGTCGTCCGAACACTGAAGCTTTCTTT. Translation: CASSSRPNTEAFF.

The chain is built from TRBV19 and TRBJ2-5; 8 bases are a match to TRBD1. The trim removed 9 bases at V and 9 bases at J, leaving 9 bases unmatched. CDR1 is LNHDA, CDR2 SQIVND, per germline (reference sequence). This CDR3 contains 12 residues. The CDR3 DNA reads as TGTGCCAGCCGACAGGGGATGGGGTCCCAGTACTTC. Encoded protein: CASRQGMGSQYF. The full variable domain, rest sourced from reference TRBV19 and TRBJ2-5, is DGGITQSPKYLFRKEGQNVTLSCEQNLNHDAMYWYRQDPGQGLRLIYYSQIVNDFQKGDIAEGYSVSREKKESFPLTVTSAQKNPTAFYLCASRQGMGSQYFGPGTRLLVL.

As regards this clonotype: The final CDR3 position lacks the conserved phenylalanine or tryptophan, pointing to a likely read error. The chain employs TRBV10-2 and TRBJ1-5; perhaps TRBD1 as D (5 bases). The V end lost 5 bases, the J end lost 1 base, and 9 bases lay between the germline ends. The CDR3 is 14 amino acids. Germline CDR1 reads WSHSY; CDR2 reads SAAADI. The CDR3 sequence is CASSRSGSNQPQHL. In DNA, the CDR3 is TGCGCCAGCAGTCGTTCAGGGAGCAATCAGCCCCAGCATCTT.

Notes on this clonotype: Since a much larger clone is just one base distant, this may be a read error. The CDR3 carries no conserved terminal phenylalanine or tryptophan, so it likely arises from a read error. The rearrangement links TRBV20-1 to TRBJ1-1; D call uncertain. Germline lookup yields CDR1 DFQATT and CDR2 SNEGSKA (reference sequence). Trimming stripped 0 bases from V and 1 base from J, with 6 bases between. The CDR3 length is 13 residues. CDR3 coding DNA: TGCAGTGCTAGAGACTCAGCGAACACTGAAGCTTTCCTT. Translation gives CSARDSANTEAFL.